Below, 21 T cell receptor beta chains from the same sample are listed, as sequenced in a study of cytomegalovirus exposure and HLA in healthy donors. The PCR had 60 Vbeta and 13 Jbeta primers. TCRdb's copy holds only in-frame clones and misses some; the assay was immunoSEQ multiplex PCR. This table holds approximately 130,000 clones, around 73% found once. Sequenced material: PBMCs. All receptors come from a man between 45 and 60 years old in good health and CMV-seronegative.

The rearrangement joins TRBV27 to TRBJ1-4; 7 nucleotides match TRBD1. This CDR3 contains 15 residues. CDR1 is MNHEY, CDR2 SMNVEV, per germline (reference sequence). J gave up 7 bases and V 8 bases, and 13 bases lay outside the gene matches. This CDR3 reads CASLPRGSRGEKLFF. CDR3 DNA sequence: TGTGCCAGCCTCCCCAGGGGGTCAAGGGGTGAAAAACTGTTTTTT.

The V and J genes are TRBV6-4 and TRBJ2-1, with 10 bases fitting TRBD2. Germline CDR1 reads MRHNA; CDR2 reads SNTAGT. The CDR3 covers 16 residues. Trimming cost V 5 bases and J 4 bases; bases outside gene matches: 8. CDR3 in amino acids: CASSPEGTSAYNEQFF. In DNA, the CDR3 is TGTGCCAGCAGTCCCGAGGGGACTAGCGCTTACAATGAGCAGTTCTTC.

This sequence joins TRBV19 and TRBJ2-7; a weak D match, TRBD1 (5 bases). V lost 0 bases to trimming and J lost 1 base, with 10 bases between them. The CDR3 runs 15 residues. Germline V CDR1 and CDR2: LNHDA, SQIVND (reference sequence). CDR3 coding DNA: TGTGCCAGTAGTATAGATCAGGGCAAATCCTACGAGCAGTACTTC. It codes for CASSIDQGKSYEQYF.

The chain uses TRBV5-4 and TRBJ2-7; D might be TRBD1 (6 bases). Trimming stripped 2 bases from V and 0 bases from J, with 18 bases between. This CDR3 is 17 amino acids long. The germline V gene has CDR1 SGHNT and CDR2 YYREEE (reference sequence). The CDR3 DNA reads as TGTGCCAGCAGCTTAGGGCAGGGGCCAACGAGCTCCTACGAGCAGTACTTC. Residues: CASSLGQGPTSSYEQYF.

The chain combines TRBV2 with TRBJ1-1; 8 bases align to TRBD1. Germline V lookup: CDR1 SNHLY, CDR2 FYNNEI. The junction had 3 bases not matched to a gene; V was cut back by 6 bases and J by 0 bases. This CDR3 region has 14 residues. Here the CDR3 reads CASSRQGLNTEAFF. CDR3 sequence (DNA): TGTGCCAGCAGCCGACAGGGGTTGAACACTGAAGCTTTCTTT.

The genes are TRBV19 and TRBJ1-1; tentatively, D is TRBD1 (6 bases). Between the trimmed V and J ends, which lost 3 bases and 1 base, there was a span of 12 bases. This CDR3 is built from 15 residues. CDR1 is LNHDA, CDR2 SQIVND, per germline (reference sequence). The CDR3 DNA reads TGTGCCAGTAGTATGGCGGCAGGGGCGAACACTGAAGCTTTCTTT. This codes for CASSMAAGANTEAFF.

The J gene is TRBJ2-1, the V gene TRBV2; maybe TRBD1 (5 bases). V was pared by 6 bases and J by 6 bases, with 18 bases between. Germline V lookup: CDR1 SNHLY, CDR2 FYNNEI. The CDR3 has 15 residues. The CDR3 DNA reads TGTGCCAGCAGGAAAAAGGGGTCGCGTGGCAATGAGCAGTTCTTC. Protein: CASRKKGSRGNEQFF.

J is TRBJ2-1 and V is TRBV7-9; 9 bases agree with TRBD2. Germline loops: CDR1 SEHNR, CDR2 FQNEAQ (reference sequence). The CDR3 has 15 amino acids. V dropped 2 bases and J dropped 7; count of bases not matched to a gene: 6. CDR3 residues: CASSLSGAGGNEQFF. Here the CDR3 DNA reads TGTGCCAGCAGCTTATCTGGTGCGGGGGGGAATGAGCAGTTCTTC. Using reference TRBV7-9 and TRBJ2-1 for the parts outside the CDR3, the full variable domain is DTGVSQNPRHKITKRGQNVTFRCDPISEHNRLYWYRQTLGQGPEFLTYFQNEAQLEKSRLLSDRFSAERPKGSFSTLEIQRTEQGDSAMYLCASSLSGAGGNEQFFGPGTRLTVL.

The chain recombines TRBV4-1 with TRBJ2-7; D is undetermined. Deletions cut 1 base from V and 2 bases from J, with 15 bases between. The CDR3 contains 16 residues. Germline V gene lookup returns CDR1 MGHRA and CDR2 YSYEKL. The CDR3 nucleotides are TGCGCCAGCAGCCAAGTCATCTCAATGACAACCTACGAGCAGTACTTC. It is translated as CASSQVISMTTYEQYF.

The DNA of the CDR3 is TGTGCCAGCAGCCCCTGGTTAGGGGGCCCAATGACTAATGAAAAACTGTTTTTT. Protein sequence: CASSPWLGGPMTNEKLFF. The chain has TRBV7-2 and TRBJ1-4; 7 positions match TRBD1. V shed 5 bases, J shed 2 bases, and the junction held 14 bases outside the gene matches. The V gene's germline CDR1 is SGHTA and CDR2 FQGNSA. This CDR3 spans 18 amino acids.

V is TRBV5-1 and J is TRBJ2-1, with 7 bases matching TRBD2. Germline CDR1 is SGHRS and CDR2 is YFSETQ. Germline trimming cut 3 bases from V and 4 bases from J; bases unmatched to any gene: 7. The CDR3 consists of 15 residues. CDR3 sequence reads: CASSYGEGSYNEQFF. CDR3 nucleotides: TGCGCCAGCAGCTATGGGGAGGGGTCGTACAATGAGCAGTTCTTC.

This clone was seen only once. This chain uses TRBV7-9 with TRBJ1-3; D gene uncertain. V lost 3 bases, J lost 5 bases, and 8 bases lay in between. Per the germline V gene, CDR1 is SEHNR and CDR2 is FQNEAQ (reference sequence). This CDR3 comprises 13 residues. The CDR3 loop is CASSFDTRNTIYF. The CDR3 nucleotides are TGTGCCAGCAGCTTCGACACAAGAAACACCATATATTTT.

The CDR3 sequence: CSVPTRDRSYGYTF. CDR3 in DNA: TGCAGCGTCCCCACCAGGGACAGATCCTATGGCTACACCTTC. The chain has TRBV29-1 and TRBJ1-2, with 7 nucleotides matching TRBD1. V trimming: 6 bases; J trimming: 4 bases; junction bases outside the gene matches: 11. Germline values: CDR1 SQVTM, CDR2 ANQGSEA. CDR3 length equals 14 residues.

V usage is TRBV14 and J usage is TRBJ2-3; 13 bases are shared with TRBD2. Germline loops: CDR1 SGHDN, CDR2 FVKESK. CDR3 length equals 18 residues. Germline trimming cut 1 base from V and 4 bases from J; bases unmatched to any gene: 8. The CDR3 nucleotides read TGTGCCAGCAGCCAAGGTTCGACTAGCGGGAGGTATGCAGATACGCAGTATTTT. It specifies CASSQGSTSGRYADTQYF.

The rearrangement links TRBV19 to TRBJ1-5; weak D call: TRBD1 (6 bases). The CDR3 consists of 16 residues. The germline gives CDR1 LNHDA, CDR2 SQIVND (reference sequence). V was pared by 5 bases and J by 5 bases, with 19 bases between. CDR3 amino acids: CASSGGRWTAHQPQHF. The CDR3 coding sequence is TGTGCCAGTAGTGGGGGCCGCTGGACGGCTCATCAGCCCCAGCATTTT.

The chain has TRBV19 and TRBJ2-1, with D perhaps TRBD2 (6 bases). V was trimmed by 6 bases and J by 7 bases, leaving 16 bases between them. This CDR3 is 14 amino acids long. Germline V gene lookup returns CDR1 LNHDA and CDR2 SQIVND (reference sequence). This CDR3 reads CASRSGGLGNEQFF. CDR3 coding DNA: TGTGCCAGTAGATCAGGAGGGCTGGGAAATGAGCAGTTCTTC.

This chain joins TRBV5-6 and TRBJ1-1; D remains unclear. The CDR3 is made up of 13 amino acids. V lost 2 bases and J 5 bases, leaving 10 bases between the germline ends. Germline CDR1 is SGHDT and CDR2 is YYEEEE. The CDR3: CASSFEGKTEAFF. CDR3 coding DNA: TGTGCCAGCAGCTTCGAGGGAAAGACTGAAGCTTTCTTT.

The chain employs TRBV6-5 and TRBJ1-5, with no clear D. CDR3 length equals 14 residues. In germline, CDR1 is MNHEY, CDR2 SVGAGI. Trimming shortened V by 8 bases and J by 2 bases, and 13 bases separated the two germline ends. This chain's CDR3 is CASSRVPGNQPQHF. In nucleotides, the CDR3 is TGTGCCAGCTCGAGAGTGCCTGGCAATCAGCCCCAGCATTTT.

In this sample, this clone turned up a few times. This chain connects TRBV19 to TRBJ1-1, with D unresolved. The germline CDR1 and CDR2 sequences are LNHDA and SQIVND (reference sequence). V was pared by 6 bases and J by 8 bases, with 16 bases between. The CDR3 extends over 13 amino acids. The CDR3 DNA is TGTGCCAGTAGCCGCCCTGCGTTTTGGGAAGCTTTCTTT. Amino acids: CASSRPAFWEAFF.

V and J are TRBV19 and TRBJ1-4; D not resolved. V was shortened by 3 bases and J by 7 bases, with 12 bases between the two germline ends. The CDR3 length is 14 residues. Germline V gene sequence: CDR1 LNHDA, CDR2 SQIVND (reference sequence). CDR3 loop: CASSMAPGSEKLFF. CDR3 DNA: TGTGCCAGTAGTATGGCCCCGGGGAGTGAAAAACTGTTTTTT.

This chain joins TRBV5-1 and TRBJ2-5, with D hard to call. The CDR3 extends over 14 amino acids. The V and J ends lost 0 bases and 5 bases respectively, with 11 bases between them. Germline loops: CDR1 SGHRS, CDR2 YFSETQ. The CDR3 DNA is TGCGCCAGCAGCTTGGCCGGAGAAGCGGAGACCCAGTACTTC. This sequence encodes CASSLAGEAETQYF.